This TCR beta chain was observed in a study of CD8 T cells in ankylosing spondylitis. The study's findings and limits: Reported data indicate significant enrichment of disease-linked clones within matched ankylosing spondylitis synovial fluid. Blood from ankylosing spondylitis patients appeared to carry a characteristic roughly 8-variant TCR beta motif. Existing reports had already noted some motif variants in reactive arthritis synovial fluid and blood.

As to this clonotype: The antigen is undetermined.

The CDR3 length is 14 residues. Trimming took off 3 bases at V and 7 bases at J, with 15 bases between the two ends. It was by quantitative 5'-RACE with molecular barcodes that TCR beta libraries were made. TCRdb passed the 5' RACE reads through MiXCR, listing each CDR3 protein once. The sample holds 250,000 to 400,000 distinct CDR3 sequences; around a tenth are singletons and the top ten take 8% to 9.5%. The source of this sequence is a female donor with ankylosing spondylitis or in good health (not recorded which). The sequenced sample was blood, either unsorted or a sorted T cell fraction (not recorded which). The J gene is TRBJ1-2, the V gene TRBV12-3 or TRBV12-4; no clear D gene. CDR3 sequence reads: CASSFGRRHPGYTF. The CDR3 DNA follows: TGTGCCAGCAGTTTTGGACGGAGACACCCTGGCTACACCTTC.